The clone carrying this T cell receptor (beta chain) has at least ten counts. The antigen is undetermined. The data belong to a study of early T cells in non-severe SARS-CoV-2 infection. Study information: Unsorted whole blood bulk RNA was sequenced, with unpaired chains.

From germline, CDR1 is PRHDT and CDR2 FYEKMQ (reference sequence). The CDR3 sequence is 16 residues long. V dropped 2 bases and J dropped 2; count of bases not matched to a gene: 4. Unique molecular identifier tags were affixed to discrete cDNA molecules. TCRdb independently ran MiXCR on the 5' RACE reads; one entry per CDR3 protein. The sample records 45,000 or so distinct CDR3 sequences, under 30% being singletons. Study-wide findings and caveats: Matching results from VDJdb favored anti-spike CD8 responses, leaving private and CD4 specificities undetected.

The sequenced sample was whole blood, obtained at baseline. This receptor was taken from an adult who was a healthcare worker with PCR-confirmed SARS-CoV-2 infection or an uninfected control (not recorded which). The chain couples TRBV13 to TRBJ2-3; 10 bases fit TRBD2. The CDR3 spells CASSLSSGGHTDTQYF. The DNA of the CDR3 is TGTGCCAGCAGCTTATCTAGCGGGGGACACACAGATACGCAGTATTTT.